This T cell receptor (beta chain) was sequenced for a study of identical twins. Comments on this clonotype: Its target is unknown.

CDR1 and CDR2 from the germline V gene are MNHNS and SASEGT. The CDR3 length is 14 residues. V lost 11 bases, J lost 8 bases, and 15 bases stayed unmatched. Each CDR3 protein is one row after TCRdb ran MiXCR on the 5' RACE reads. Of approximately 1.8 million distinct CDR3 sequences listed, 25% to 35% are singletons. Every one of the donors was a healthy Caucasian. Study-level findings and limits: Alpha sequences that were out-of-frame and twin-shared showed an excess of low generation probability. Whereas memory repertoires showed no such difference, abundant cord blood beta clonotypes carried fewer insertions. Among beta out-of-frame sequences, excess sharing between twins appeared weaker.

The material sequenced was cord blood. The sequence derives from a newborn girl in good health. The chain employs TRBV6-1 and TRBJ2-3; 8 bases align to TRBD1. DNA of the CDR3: TGTGCCCTTACCCAGGGGGCAAAAAGCGGTACGCAGTATTTT. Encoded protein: CALTQGAKSGTQYF.